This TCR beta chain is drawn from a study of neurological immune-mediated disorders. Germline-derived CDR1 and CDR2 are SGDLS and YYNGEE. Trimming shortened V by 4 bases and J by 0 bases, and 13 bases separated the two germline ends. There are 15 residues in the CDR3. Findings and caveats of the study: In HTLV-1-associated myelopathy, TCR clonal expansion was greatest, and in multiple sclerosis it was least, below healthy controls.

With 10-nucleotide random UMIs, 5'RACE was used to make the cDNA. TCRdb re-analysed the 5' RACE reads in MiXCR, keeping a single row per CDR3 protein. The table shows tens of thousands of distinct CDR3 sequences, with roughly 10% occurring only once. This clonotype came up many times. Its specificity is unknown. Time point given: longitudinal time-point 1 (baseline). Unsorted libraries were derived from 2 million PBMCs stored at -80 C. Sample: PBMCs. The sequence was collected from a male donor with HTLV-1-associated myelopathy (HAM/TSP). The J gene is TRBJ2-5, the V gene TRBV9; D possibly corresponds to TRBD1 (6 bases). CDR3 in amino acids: CASSRHRTDQETQYF. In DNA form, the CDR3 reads TGTGCCAGCAGCAGACACCGGACAGACCAAGAGACCCAGTACTTC.